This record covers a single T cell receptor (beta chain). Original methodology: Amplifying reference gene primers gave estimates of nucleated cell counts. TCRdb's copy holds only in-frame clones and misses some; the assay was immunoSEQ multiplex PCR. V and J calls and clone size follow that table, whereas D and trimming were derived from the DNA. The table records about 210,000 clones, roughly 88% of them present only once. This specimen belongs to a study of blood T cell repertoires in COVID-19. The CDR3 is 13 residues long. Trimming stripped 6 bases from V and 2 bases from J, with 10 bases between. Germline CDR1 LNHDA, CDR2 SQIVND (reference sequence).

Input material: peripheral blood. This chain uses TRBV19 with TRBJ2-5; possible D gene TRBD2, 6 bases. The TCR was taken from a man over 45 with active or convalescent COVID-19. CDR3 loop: CASRSGFQETQYF. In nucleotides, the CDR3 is TGTGCCAGTAGAAGCGGGTTTCAAGAGACCCAGTACTTC. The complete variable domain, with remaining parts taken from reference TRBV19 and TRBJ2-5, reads DGGITQSPKYLFRKEGQNVTLSCEQNLNHDAMYWYRQDPGQGLRLIYYSQIVNDFQKGDIAEGYSVSREKKESFPLTVTSAQKNPTAFYLCASRSGFQETQYFGPGTRLLVL.